The clone carrying this T cell receptor (beta chain) was observed a handful of times. Its antigen remains unidentified. The CDR3 extends over 14 amino acids. Deletions cut 0 bases from V and 2 bases from J, with 7 bases between. Germline CDR1 and CDR2: SGHNT and YENEEA. Combining a sample-barcoded 5' primer with a J-beta primer mix, a second PCR ran for about 6 to 12 cycles. Per sample, CDR3-containing paired-end reads numbered at least 2.5 million. One entry per CDR3 protein, called by TCRdb with MiXCR from the 5' RACE reads. The sample records hundreds of thousands of distinct CDR3 sequences, under 55% being singletons. These data come from a study of blood T cells in healthy people across ages. Findings and limits, study-wide: The authors considered diversity estimates from one million T cells to be underestimates.

The sequence was collected from a man in his sixties in good health. The chain links TRBV11-3 to TRBJ2-5, with a tentative D call TRBD2 (5 bases). Sequenced: blood. CDR3 DNA sequence: TGTGCCAGCAGCTTAGACAGGACTCAAGAGACCCAGTACTTC. Amino acids: CASSLDRTQETQYF.